Listed below are T cell receptor beta chains from one sample, sequenced in a study of T cell responses to AZD1222 COVID-19 vaccine. Profiling relied on immunoSEQ multiplex PCR, and the TCRdb table lists in-frame clones only, not all of them. The table records 110,000 to 150,000 clones, around 91% of them present only once. The sequences come from peripheral blood, collected on day 0 of AZD1222 vaccination. The receptors were gathered from an adult in good health. Each CDR3 is given with its conserved first and last residue. Rows may omit the clone size; those that give it use once, few, many or a size class.

v_gene	j_gene	len	abundance	CDR3aa
TRBV19	TRBJ2-1	14	NA	CASSSSGRRDEQFF
TRBV6-5	TRBJ1-4	15	NA	CASSYRRGGNEKLFF
TRBV28	TRBJ1-1	16	NA	CASSNQPGQGRLSAFF
TRBV3-1/TRBV3-2	TRBJ1-1	14	NA	CASSQVLLNTEAFF
TRBV6-6	TRBJ1-5	15	NA	CASSRDRAGNQPQHF
TRBV15	TRBJ2-1	17	NA	CATSRDLSTSGYNEQFF
TRBV6-1	TRBJ1-2	13	NA	CASSRNRDLGYTF
TRBV28	TRBJ2-7	15	NA	CASSSTSGLAYEQYF
TRBV7-8	TRBJ2-5	15	NA	CASSLGDRDQETQYF
TRBV5-1	TRBJ2-7	14	NA	CASSLQGQGYEQYF
TRBV7-2	TRBJ2-7	14	NA	CASSRTGLYYEQYF
TRBV6-5	TRBJ2-5	14	NA	CASRRGHIQETQYF
TRBV7-9	TRBJ1-3	12	NA	CASSPGGNTIYF
TRBV10-1	TRBJ2-2	13	NA	CASSGQGAGELFF
TRBV21-1	TRBJ1-6	18	NA	CASSPQGRHHSYNSPLHF
TRBV7-9	TRBJ1-4	16	NA	CASSSDRALLREKLFF
TRBV10-1	TRBJ1-2	13	NA	CASSDGASYGYTF
TRBV2	TRBJ2-2	14	NA	CASSWAPRTGELFF
TRBV6-5	TRBJ1-2	14	NA	CASSYGGGSEGYTF
TRBV6-5	TRBJ1-6	11	NA	CASMDPLALHF
TRBV5-6	TRBJ1-1	13	NA	CVSVTRGPTEAFF
TRBV19	TRBJ2-1	12	NA	CASSIALNEQFF
TRBV7-3	TRBJ2-6	17	once	CASSLRLGDPGANVLTF
TRBV7-8	TRBJ2-3	14	once	CASSLEGLGDTQYF
TRBV3-1/TRBV3-2	TRBJ2-2	19	NA	CASSPRATSGRGGHGELFF
TRBV5-3	TRBJ2-7	19	NA	CARSFARATGTSGSYEQYF
TRBV15	TRBJ2-7	15	once	CATSPSWRRAYEQYF
TRBV5-1	TRBJ1-4	17	NA	CASSSVAYERTDEKLFF